Listed below are T cell receptor beta chains from one sample, sequenced in a study of shared clonotypes between healthy human individuals. The table came from immunoSEQ multiplex PCR; TCRdb's copy has only in-frame clones and leaves some out. The sample lists about 450,000 clones; 70% to 85% were seen once. The sequencing sample was made of PBMCs. These receptors were collected from a woman aged 40 to 50 in good health. Some clones in this sample may be carry-over from other donors' samples. The CDR3 runs from the conserved cysteine through the conserved F or W. Fields, in order: J gene, clone size, D gene, V gene, CDR3 DNA, CDR3 protein. A D gene is named only where the DNA matches it firmly. Clone sizes are given selectively: once, few, many, or a class where the clone is expanded.

>TRBJ2-5|NA|TRBD2|TRBV28
TGTGCCAGCACCTTGGGTGTAGCGGGCCTACAAGAGACCCAGTACTTC
CASTLGVAGLQETQYF
>TRBJ2-7|NA|TRBD2|TRBV6-5
TGTGCCAGCAGTTACCTGACTAGCGGGAGCCCCGACGAGCAGTACTTC
CASSYLTSGSPDEQYF
>TRBJ2-1|few|TRBD2|TRBV7-7
TGTGCCAGCAGCGCGTATCCCGGGACTAGCGGGATCAATGAGCAGTTCTTC
CASSAYPGTSGINEQFF
>TRBJ2-7|NA|NA|TRBV7-9
TGTGCCAGCGCCCTGGGGAGTTTCGGCGAGCAGTACTTC
CASALGSFGEQYF
>TRBJ1-3|NA|TRBD1|TRBV29-1
TGCAGCGTGGCTACTCAGGGGGCCAGGGGAAACACCATATATTTT
CSVATQGARGNTIYF
>TRBJ1-3|once|TRBD1|TRBV7-9
TGTGCCAGCAGCTTAGCGACAGGGTATTCCTCTGGAAACACCATATATTTT
CASSLATGYSSGNTIYF
>TRBJ1-1|NA|NA|TRBV1
TGCACCAGCAGCCCCCGGGAGGGGGGACGCCGGGCTGAAGCTTTCTTT
CTSSPREGGRRAEAFF
>TRBJ2-7|once|NA|TRBV7-8
TGTGCCAGCAGCCCCTGGGCCTTGTACGAGCAGTACTTC
CASSPWALYEQYF
>TRBJ2-1|once|NA|TRBV11-3
TGTGCCAGCAGCTTTCCCCGTGAGCAGTTCTTC
CASSFPREQFF
>TRBJ2-3|NA|TRBD2|TRBV7-8
TGTGCCAGCAGCAAGAGGACTAGCGGGATCGATACGCAGTATTTT
CASSKRTSGIDTQYF
>TRBJ2-7|NA|TRBD2|TRBV27
TGTGCCAGCAGTTCAACCGGGACTAGCGCCCACGAGCAGTACTTC
CASSSTGTSAHEQYF
>TRBJ2-6|NA|TRBD1|TRBV11-2
TGTGCCAGCAGCCGGACAGGGACTGGGGCCAACGTCCTGACTTTC
CASSRTGTGANVLTF
>TRBJ2-2|NA|TRBD2|TRBV10-2
TGCGCCAGCAGTGAGAGAAGCGGGAGGGCCGCCGGGGAGCTGTTTTTT
CASSERSGRAAGELFF
>TRBJ2-3|few|TRBD1|TRBV27
TGTGCCAGCAGTTTACAACAGGGGTTTGGTACGCAGTATTTT
CASSLQQGFGTQYF
>TRBJ2-1|NA|TRBD2|TRBV4-1
TGCGCCAGCAGCCAAGATTGGGAACCGGGACTAGCGCAGGTCTACAATGAGCAGTTCTTC
CASSQDWEPGLAQVYNEQFF